The present entry profiles one T cell receptor (beta chain) with its context. It was cDNA, reverse transcribed from extracted RNA, that served as the sequencing template. Measured with immunoSEQ multiplex PCR; TCRdb has only the in-frame clones, and not every one. The sample holds about 210,000 clones, approximately 45% seen once. Germline V gene lookup returns CDR1 MGHDK and CDR2 SYGVNS. The CDR3 spans 16 residues. After removal of 5 bases from V and 6 bases from J, the junction contained 10 bases not matched to a gene. This sample is part of a study of CD8+ T cells in alopecia areata. Treatment indicated: oral pan-JAK inhibitor, 5-10 mg twice daily.

The clonotype was recovered from a human donor with alopecia areata. Here the sequenced sample was CD4+ T cells sorted from blood, taken around week 37, from a patient treated with tofacitinib. V gene TRBV25-1 combines with J gene TRBJ2-2, with 9 bases that match TRBD1. CDR3 bases: TGTGCCAGCAGTCTCCCCCGGACAGGGGTGGCCGGGGAGCTGTTTTTT. Amino acid sequence: CASSLPRTGVAGELFF. Full variable domain (missing parts from reference TRBV25-1 and TRBJ2-2): EADIYQTPRYLVIGTGKKITLECSQTMGHDKMYWYQQDPGMELHLIHYSYGVNSTEKGDLSSESTVSRIRTEHFPLTLESARPSHTSQYLCASSLPRTGVAGELFFGEGSRLTVL.